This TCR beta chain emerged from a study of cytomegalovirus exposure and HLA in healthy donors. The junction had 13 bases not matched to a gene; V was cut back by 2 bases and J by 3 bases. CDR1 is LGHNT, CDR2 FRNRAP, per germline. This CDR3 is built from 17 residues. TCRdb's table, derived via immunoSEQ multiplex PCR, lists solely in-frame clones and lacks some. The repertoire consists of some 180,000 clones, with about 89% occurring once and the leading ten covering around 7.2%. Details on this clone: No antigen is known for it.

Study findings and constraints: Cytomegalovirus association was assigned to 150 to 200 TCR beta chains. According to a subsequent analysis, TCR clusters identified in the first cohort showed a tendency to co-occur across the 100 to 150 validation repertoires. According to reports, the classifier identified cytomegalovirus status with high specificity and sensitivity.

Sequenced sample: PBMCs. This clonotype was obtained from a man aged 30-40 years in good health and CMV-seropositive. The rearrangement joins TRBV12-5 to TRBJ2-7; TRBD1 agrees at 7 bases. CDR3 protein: CASGLRVPGTVVYEQYF. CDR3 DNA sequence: TGTGCTAGTGGTTTGAGGGTCCCTGGGACAGTCGTCTACGAGCAGTACTTC.